This TCR beta chain was profiled in a study of T cell responses to AZD1222 COVID-19 vaccine (dated by TCRdb to the early 2020s). Background on the whole study: AZD1222 recipients whose second dose came at about 4 weeks and those whose second dose came at about 12 weeks were combined into one group, since spike-specific TCR depth and breadth did not differ between the two schedules. TCR sequencing was performed for more than 230 trial participants, of whom about 200 were given two doses of AZD1222 and roughly 25 were given two doses of MenACWY control vaccine. Trial participants were enrolled into age subgroups of 18-55, 56-69 and 70-plus years, which contained approximately 150, 28 and 58 TCR-sequenced participants, respectively.

The time point label, as the study defines it: baseline before first vaccination. Vaccinee samples came from UK trials COV001 and COV002, including a single-blind randomized controlled phase 2/3 trial of AZD1222 (ChAdOx1 nCoV-19) in healthy adults. For TCRbeta chain sequencing, PBMC samples from trial participants were taken at day 0 and at day 28 after the second dose. The CDR3 regions of human TCRbeta chains were analyzed by immunosequencing. In the paper's pipeline: TCRs in the repertoires were compared against a reference library of SARS-CoV-2-specific TCRs that had been generated with the MIRA antigen-specificity platform. Breadth was defined as the fraction of unique TCRs that were SARS-CoV-2-associated. Depth was defined as the fraction of total T cells that were SARS-CoV-2-associated. Each spike-specific TCR was assigned to its reactive spike region and to a CD4 or CD8 class using the MIRA data. Log10-transformed breadth and depth values were compared by one-way ANOVA with Sidak's multiple comparisons tests. The table comes from immuneACCESS by way of TCRdb, which keeps in-frame sequences with V and J called. Part of the clones is missing from these tables; in studies checked, under half for an unresolved V gene and the rest for unknown reasons. Clonal size and the V and J genes are those of that table, whereas D and trimming came from the DNA. In this sample the table shows about 100,000 clones, 88% of which occur a single time. The ten largest clones capture around 8.7% of the sample.

Results the study describes overall, beyond this receptor: Reportedly, almost half of the unique spike-specific TCRs recognized epitopes lying outside the regions that are mutated in the B.1.351 and B.1.1.7 variants. CD4 TCRs associated with the vaccine covered the entire spike protein, and the dominant responses were in regions 160-218 and 743-854. After two AZD1222 doses, both the breadth and the depth of spike-specific TCRs were significantly higher than at day 0 and than in MenACWY recipients. In the small 56-69-year group, the increase in depth fell short of significance, most likely because of low power. Only five to seven AZD1222 recipients were SARS-CoV-2 seropositive at baseline, limiting conclusions about previously exposed vaccinees. Participants were mostly white British, with more females than males. The authors suggested clonal diversity may have been underestimated. Because no samples from the day 14 peak response were available, repertoires could be characterized only after the peak T cell response.

Via the germline V gene, CDR1 is KGHSH and CDR2 LQKENI. From the cysteine up to the phenylalanine, the CDR3 has a length of 14 residues. Only the CDR3 portion is preserved as DNA: 42 bases, with reading frame beginning at the first base. Deletion took 3 bases off V and 6 bases off J, with a span of 14 bases between the germline ends. This clone was counted once. Its antigen target is currently unknown. No base-level quality is on record; no much larger clone is a single base apart. This clonotype was sampled from an adult in good health. In this chain, TRBV18 is recombined with TRBJ1-1, and the D gene may be TRBD1, 5 bases matching. The sample consisted of peripheral blood, taken on day 0 of AZD1222 vaccination. The DNA sequence reads TGTGCCAGCTCACCTCAGGGAGATAGCGCTGAAGCTTTCTTT. Its protein reads: CASSPQGDSAEAFF. The full variable domain, completed from the reference TRBV18 and TRBJ1-1 proteins outside the CDR3, reads NAGVMQNPRHLVRRRGQEARLRCSPMKGHSHVYWYRQLPEEGLKFMVYLQKENIIDESGMPKERFSAEFPKEGPSILRIQQVVRGDSAAYFCASSPQGDSAEAFFGQGTRLTVV.